This T cell receptor (beta chain) was sequenced for a study of human T cells and chemical hapten exposure. Across the study: Largely, small differences in pooled library volume made per-sample TCR yields vary.

The total RNA was obtained from whole blood that was not fractionated. The CDR3 is 14 residues long. Germline V gene sequence: CDR1 SGHDN, CDR2 FVKESK. V lost 5 bases to trimming and J lost 5 bases, with 12 bases between them. Within the library, unique molecular identifiers were attached to each individual cDNA molecule. As processed by the authors: TCR counts had a median of about 99,000 per sample and spanned about 20,000 to 700,000. Via MiXCR, TCRdb re-called the reads, giving one row per CDR3 protein. The V and J calls, along with clone size, are taken from TCRdb and not from the paper's own processing. The table has 95,000 to 150,000 distinct CDR3 sequences, 6.5% to 10% seen once. This clonotype came up many times. Its specificity is not known. Regarding the study as a whole: With regard to DPC sensitization, TCRs above 1 in 1000 frequency did not change.

This TCR was sampled from a human donor in good health. Some clones in this sample may be carry-over from other donors' samples. The chain combines TRBV14 with TRBJ2-2; no clear D. Sequencing used whole blood. For the CDR3, the DNA is TGTGCCAGCAGCTTCCAGACCTGGACCGGGGAGCTGTTTTTT. Residues: CASSFQTWTGELFF.